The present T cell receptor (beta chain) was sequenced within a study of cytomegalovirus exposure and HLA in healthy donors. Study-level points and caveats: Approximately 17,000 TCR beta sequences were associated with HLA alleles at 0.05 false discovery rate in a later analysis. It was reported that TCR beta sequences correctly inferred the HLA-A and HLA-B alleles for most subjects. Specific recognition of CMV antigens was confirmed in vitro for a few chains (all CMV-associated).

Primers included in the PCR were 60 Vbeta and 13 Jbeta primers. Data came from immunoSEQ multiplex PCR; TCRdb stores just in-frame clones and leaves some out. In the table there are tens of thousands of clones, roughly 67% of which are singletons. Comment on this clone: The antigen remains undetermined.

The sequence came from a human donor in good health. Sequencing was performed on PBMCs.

The CDR3 here is CSVGQGPSYEQYF. CDR3 nucleotides: TGCAGCGTTGGACAGGGGCCCTCCTACGAGCAGTACTTC. V and J are TRBV29-1 and TRBJ2-7, with TRBD1 matching 8 bases. Per the germline V gene, CDR1 is SQVTM and CDR2 is ANQGSEA. CDR3 length: 13 amino acids. J gave up 0 bases and V 4 bases, and 2 bases lay outside the gene matches.